The T cell receptor (beta chain) under discussion was sequenced for a study of circulating CD8 cells and anti-PD-1 response in melanoma. Regarding the study as a whole: Clonotype sharing was highest between DPOS and TIGIT subsets. DNEG was most diverse; TIGIT repertoires were least diverse.

By share, this clonotype counts as medium-sized. The antigen remains unidentified. Sorting of live CD3+CD8+TCRalphabeta+ cells by PD-1 and/or TIGIT gave four subsets. Each library started from roughly 16 ng of total RNA using the QIAseq Immune Repertoire TCR panel. One entry per CDR3 protein results from TCRdb running MiXCR on the reads. The repertoire consists of several hundred distinct CDR3 sequences, with 9% occurring once and the leading ten covering around 70%. The CDR3 has 16 residues. This clonotype was obtained from a human donor with melanoma. This specimen consisted of CD8+ T cells from PBMCs, obtained at baseline or after one month of anti-PD-1 therapy (not recorded which). V and J are TRBV21-1 and TRBJ2-7; whether TRBD1, the table's D call, matches the DNA was not checked. TRBV21-1 is a pseudogene locus. The CDR3 sequence is CASSKGERQPPYEQYF. The CDR3 bases are TGTGCCAGCAGCAAGGGTGAACGACAGCCTCCCTACGAGCAGTACTTC.